A single sample gave rise to the 6 T cell receptor beta chains below, sequenced in a study of response to subunit inactivated influenza vaccine. TCRdb processed the RT-PCR reads anew with MiXCR; each CDR3 protein has one entry. Among 300,000 to 350,000 distinct CDR3 sequences, 21% were seen once, and the ten largest hold 10%. The sequenced sample was PBMCs from blood, obtained about 20 months after vaccination. Receptors originate from a man aged 45-69 years who received an inactivated influenza vaccine.

This clonotype has a handful of counts. CDR3 nucleotides: TGTGCCAGCAGTTTAGACAGCTTCATTGGAAACACCATATATTTT. This translates into CASSLDSFIGNTIYF. J is TRBJ1-3 and V is TRBV6-5, with TRBD1 as a possible D gene (5 bases). The CDR3 runs to 15 residues. Trimming left V 4 bases short and J 3 bases short, with 13 bases between. Germline CDR1 MNHEY, CDR2 SVGAGI.

There are many counts of this clonotype. The CDR3 spells CASSLAGGDDNQPQHF. In nucleotides, the CDR3 is TGTGCCAGCAGCTTGGCCGGGGGGGATGACAATCAGCCCCAGCATTTT. V usage is TRBV5-6 and J usage is TRBJ1-5; maybe TRBD1 (5 bases). The germline gives CDR1 SGHDT, CDR2 YYEEEE. The CDR3 is 16 residues long. Trimming left V 0 bases short and J 3 bases short, with 13 bases between.

In this sample, this clonotype turned up a few times. This rearrangement joins TRBV19 to TRBJ2-7; D unresolved. V was clipped by 5 bases and J by 2 bases, with 10 bases between them. The CDR3 runs 13 residues. CDR1 is LNHDA, CDR2 SQIVND, per germline (reference sequence). CDR3 sequence (DNA): TGTGCCAGTAGTCCAACACCCACCTACGAGCAGTACTTC. Translated, it gives CASSPTPTYEQYF.

This clonotype came up many times. This sequence joins TRBV4-2 and TRBJ1-3; TRBD1 agrees at 8 bases. The CDR3 has 20 amino acids. CDR1 and CDR2 (germline): LGHNA, YNFKEQ. The trim removed 0 bases at V and 1 base at J, leaving 14 bases unmatched. The CDR3 reads CASSQEGRGTGLPSGNTIYF. CDR3 DNA sequence: TGTGCCAGCAGCCAAGAAGGGAGGGGGACAGGATTACCTTCTGGAAACACCATATATTTT.

This clonotype has more than one count but fewer than ten. The chain links TRBV20-1 to TRBJ1-6; D may be TRBD1 (5 bases). V was pared by 1 base and J by 7 bases, with 17 bases between. The germline V gene has CDR1 DFQATT and CDR2 SNEGSKA (reference sequence). This CDR3 is built from 16 residues. DNA for the CDR3: TGCAGTGCTAGAGTAGGCCGGGACGAAAGCAATTCACCCCTCCACTTT. Its protein is CSARVGRDESNSPLHF.

V usage is TRBV29-1 and J usage is TRBJ2-1; 9 nucleotides line up with TRBD2. Germline-derived CDR1 and CDR2 are SQVTM and ANQGSEA. V lost 3 bases, J lost 4 bases, and 10 bases stayed unmatched. CDR3 length equals 16 residues. CDR3: CSVDMGPRGGYNEQFF. CDR3 in DNA: TGCAGCGTTGATATGGGGCCGCGGGGGGGTTACAATGAGCAGTTCTTC.